The 10 T cell receptor beta chains below all came from one sample that was sequenced in a study of TIL therapy for anti-PD-1-resistant metastatic lung cancer. Time point of the sample: pre-treatment sample, taken before nivolumab and TIL therapy. This was the immunoSEQ v3 assay. TCRdb's copy holds only in-frame clones and misses some; the assay was immunoSEQ multiplex PCR. The repertoire includes some 15,000 clones, 86% of them detected once, and more than 0.8% sits in the top ten. The sequencing used blood, collected at baseline. The source of these receptors is a person aged 25 to 85 with non-small cell lung cancer.

The rearrangement uses TRBV5-8 and TRBJ2-4; 9 nucleotides line up with TRBD2. J gave up 0 bases and V 0 bases, and 13 bases lay outside the gene matches. The germline V gene has CDR1 SGHTS and CDR2 YDEGEE. The CDR3 extends over 20 amino acids. Here the CDR3 reads CASSLAYVSLAGIAKNIQYF. CDR3 coding DNA: TGTGCCAGCAGCTTGGCTTACGTGAGTCTAGCGGGGATAGCCAAAAACATTCAGTACTTC.

The sample holds a few counts of this clone. This sequence joins TRBV19 and TRBJ2-7, with D unresolved. Trimming shortened V by 4 bases and J by 4 bases, and 14 bases separated the two germline ends. The CDR3 length is 14 residues. Germline V gene data show CDR1 as LNHDA and CDR2 as SQIVND (reference sequence). The CDR3 nucleotides read TGTGCCAGTAGTACACGGTCTCCCCCTTACGAGCAGTACTTC. The encoded protein is CASSTRSPPYEQYF.

This clone occurred once. The chain carries TRBV7-6 and TRBJ1-5, with D perhaps TRBD1 (5 bases). CDR3 length: 15 amino acids. Germline V gives CDR1 SGHVS, CDR2 FNYEAQ. The ends were cut back, 2 bases at V and 0 bases at J, with 8 bases in the middle. CDR3 nucleotides: TGTGCCAGCAGCTTATCGGGGGGTAGCAATCAGCCCCAGCATTTT. This gives the protein CASSLSGGSNQPQHF.

The rearrangement links TRBV5-5 to TRBJ2-7; D possibly corresponds to TRBD2 (6 bases). V was pared by 1 base and J by 6 bases, with 17 bases between. Germline V gene data show CDR1 as SGHKS and CDR2 as YYEKEE (reference sequence). CDR3 length: 15 amino acids. CDR3 loop: CASSLLRGREAEQYV. DNA of the CDR3: TGTGCCAGCAGCTTGCTGAGAGGCAGGGAGGCCGAGCAGTACGTC.

The rearrangement links TRBV7-3 to TRBJ2-6; 8 nucleotides match TRBD1. V was pared by 5 bases and J by 7 bases, with 10 bases of the junction left unmatched. Germline V lookup: CDR1 SGHTA, CDR2 FQGTGA. CDR3 size: 16 residues. CDR3 sequence reads: CASSTRGQGGANVLTF. In nucleotides, the CDR3 is TGTGCCAGCAGCACCAGAGGACAGGGTGGTGCCAACGTCCTGACTTTC.

V and J are TRBV11-2 and TRBJ1-2; no clear D gene. Germline V CDR1 and CDR2: SGHAT, FQNNGV. The V end was cut by 3 bases, the J end by 0 bases, with 11 bases between. The CDR3 is made up of 15 amino acids. The CDR3 sequence: CASSFGREANYGYTF. CDR3 bases: TGTGCCAGCAGCTTTGGACGGGAAGCTAACTATGGCTACACCTTC.

The chain uses TRBV27 and TRBJ1-5; D is undetermined. CDR1 and CDR2 (germline): MNHEY, SMNVEV (reference sequence). The CDR3 has 16 amino acids. Trimming removed 2 bases at V and 0 bases at J, with 11 bases between. As DNA, the CDR3 is TGTGCCAGCAGTTTAAGGGCAGATTATAGCAATCAGCCCCAGCATTTT. Translation: CASSLRADYSNQPQHF.

This clone was recorded a few times. This chain connects TRBV7-9 to TRBJ2-1, with 8 bases lining up with TRBD1. With 5 bases clipped from V and 5 bases from J, the junction kept 11 bases outside the gene matches. CDR1 and CDR2 (germline): SEHNR, FQNEAQ (reference sequence). CDR3 size: 16 residues. CDR3 in DNA: TGTGCCAGCAGCCTCAGGTCCGGGACAGGACACAATGAGCAGTTCTTC. As protein: CASSLRSGTGHNEQFF. The full variable domain, its missing parts supplied by reference TRBV7-9 and TRBJ2-1, is DTGVSQNPRHKITKRGQNVTFRCDPISEHNRLYWYRQTLGQGPEFLTYFQNEAQLEKSRLLSDRFSAERPKGSFSTLEIQRTEQGDSAMYLCASSLRSGTGHNEQFFGPGTRLTVL.

CDR3 DNA sequence: TGTGCCAGCAGTTACTCGTTCTCTGGAAACACCATATATTTT. Its translation is CASSYSFSGNTIYF. J is TRBJ1-3 and V is TRBV6-6, with unresolved D. Germline V gene data show CDR1 as MNHNY and CDR2 as SVGAGI (reference sequence). The CDR3 length is 14 residues. V dropped 0 bases and J dropped 0 bases, with 3 bases sitting between them.

This chain connects TRBV6-6 to TRBJ2-3; perhaps TRBD2 as D (5 bases). This CDR3 contains 14 residues. CDR1 and CDR2 (germline): MNHNY, SVGAGI (reference sequence). V was shortened by 5 bases and J by 2 bases, with 11 bases between the two germline ends. The chain's CDR3 is CASSLSEITDTQYF. CDR3 in DNA: TGTGCCAGCAGTCTTAGCGAAATCACAGATACGCAGTATTTT.